Below, one T cell receptor beta chain is given with its context. Under the authors' procedure: It was from reference gene primer amplification that nucleated cell counts were estimated. Method: immunoSEQ multiplex PCR; TCRdb's copy keeps in-frame clones and lacks some. V, J and clone size were drawn from that table, and D and trimming were deduced from the DNA. The sample has over 95,000 clones; approximately 90% are singletons. This sample stems from a study of blood T cell repertoires in COVID-19. About the research overall: Collection of acute and convalescent COVID-19 samples took place in the United States, Italy and Spain. Sources were T cells, B-cell-depleted T cells, or PBMCs; the material itself was cDNA or gDNA.

The CDR3 loop spans 15 amino acids. Sequencing was performed on peripheral blood. The clonotype comes from a human donor with acute or convalescent COVID-19. The donor label of this sample is uncertain. V usage is TRBV21-1 and J usage is TRBJ1-2. TRBV21-1 corresponds to a pseudogene. CDR3 bases: TGTGCCAGCAGCCGTAGAGGGAGCTTACTCTATGGCTACACCTTC. Amino acids: CASSRRGSLLYGYTF.